Shown below are 21 T cell receptor beta chains from a single sample sequenced in a study of blood T cell repertoires in COVID-19. Libraries were prepared by immunoSEQ multiplex PCR; TCRdb keeps only in-frame clonotypes and omits some of them. The sample yields under 300,000 clones, approximately 89% seen once. The sample was PBMCs or T cells enriched from blood (not recorded which). These TCRs come from a woman between 35 and 50 years old who had been exposed to COVID-19.

The chain links TRBV2 to TRBJ2-3; 9 bases agree with TRBD2. The CDR3 has 14 residues. Per the germline V gene, CDR1 is SNHLY and CDR2 is FYNNEI. J gave up 5 bases and V 3 bases, and 3 bases lay outside the gene matches. The CDR3: CASSEREGRDTQYF. CDR3 in DNA: TGTGCCAGCAGTGAGCGGGAGGGCAGAGATACGCAGTATTTT. The whole variable domain, remainder taken from reference TRBV2 and TRBJ2-3, is EPEVTQTPSHQVTQMGQEVILRCVPISNHLYFYWYRQILGQKVEFLVSFYNNEISEKSEIFDDQFSVERPDGSNFTLKIRSTKLEDSAMYFCASSEREGRDTQYFGPGTRLTVL.

The chain recombines TRBV5-5 with TRBJ1-5; the match to TRBD1 covers 7 bases. With V trimmed by 0 bases and J by 7 bases, 10 bases remained unmatched. The CDR3 has 16 amino acids. Germline CDR1 SGHKS, CDR2 YYEKEE (reference sequence). This CDR3 is CASSLEDRVIEQPQHF. In DNA, the CDR3 is TGTGCCAGCAGCTTGGAAGACAGGGTAATAGAGCAGCCCCAGCATTTT.

The V call is TRBV9, the J call TRBJ2-1; D remains unclear. The ends were cut back, 0 bases at V and 0 bases at J, with 16 bases in the middle. Germline CDR1 is SGDLS and CDR2 is YYNGEE. CDR3 length: 18 amino acids. CDR3 residues: CASSVDPTSLSSYNEQFF. CDR3 nucleotide sequence: TGTGCCAGCAGCGTAGACCCGACATCACTTAGCTCCTACAATGAGCAGTTCTTC.

The chain carries TRBV4-3 and TRBJ1-2; 10 nucleotides line up with TRBD1. Trimming removed 4 bases from V and 8 bases from J; junction bases left unmatched: 10. This CDR3 spans 15 amino acids. Germline V gene data show CDR1 as LGHNA and CDR2 as YSLEER. The CDR3, as DNA: TGCGCCAGCAGCCTAAGGGACAGGGGCACGGGAGGCTACACCTTC. Protein: CASSLRDRGTGGYTF.

This clone was recorded once. This chain uses TRBV28 with TRBJ1-6; tentative D call: TRBD1 (5 bases). V lost 6 bases to trimming and J lost 5 bases, with 14 bases between them. Germline assignment: CDR1 MDHEN and CDR2 SYDVKM. The CDR3 runs 15 residues. The CDR3 loop is CASSNGGVNNSPLHF. The CDR3, as DNA: TGTGCCAGCAGCAACGGGGGGGTGAATAATTCACCCCTCCACTTT.

The J gene is TRBJ1-5, the V gene TRBV3-1 (or the pseudogene TRBV3-2); 8 nucleotides line up with TRBD1. J lost 4 bases, V lost 0 bases, and 5 bases had no gene match. Germline values: CDR1 LGHDT, CDR2 YNNKEL (reference sequence). The CDR3 length is 16 residues. This CDR3 reads CASSQERGQGNQPQHF. The CDR3 region has the DNA TGTGCCAGCAGCCAAGAGCGAGGACAGGGAAATCAGCCCCAGCATTTT.

This rearrangement joins TRBV5-6 to TRBJ2-5, with D perhaps TRBD2 (5 bases). Germline V gene lookup returns CDR1 SGHDT and CDR2 YYEEEE. V lost 0 bases and J 3 bases, leaving 9 bases between the germline ends. CDR3 size: 14 residues. CDR3 sequence reads: CASSLELVEETQYF. The CDR3 DNA follows: TGTGCCAGCAGCTTGGAACTAGTGGAAGAGACCCAGTACTTC.

The chain recombines TRBV28 with TRBJ1-1; 7 nucleotides match TRBD1. Germline V gene sequence: CDR1 MDHEN, CDR2 SYDVKM. This CDR3 spans 21 amino acids. Trimming removed 5 bases from V and 3 bases from J; junction bases left unmatched: 27. CDR3 protein: CASSLRWAWGFRGHHYTEAFF. The CDR3 nucleotides read TGTGCCAGCAGTCTCCGGTGGGCATGGGGGTTTAGGGGGCATCATTACACTGAAGCTTTCTTT.

The CDR3 reads CASSFQDRANSPLHF. The CDR3 nucleotides are TGTGCCAGCAGTTTCCAGGACAGGGCAAATTCACCCCTCCACTTT. This chain connects TRBV28 to TRBJ1-6; 8 nucleotides match TRBD1. The J segment lost 7 bases and the V segment lost 3 bases, leaving 5 bases of the junction unmatched. The CDR3 covers 15 residues. The germline V gene has CDR1 MDHEN and CDR2 SYDVKM.

V gene TRBV4-2 combines with J gene TRBJ1-5, with unresolved D. The CDR3 is 18 amino acids. Germline V gene lookup returns CDR1 LGHNA and CDR2 YNFKEQ. Trimming stripped 1 base from V and 1 base from J, with 17 bases between. CDR3 sequence (DNA): TGTGCCAGCAGCCAAGCCGTTTCGGAGTTATCAAGCAATCAGCCCCAGCATTTT. Its protein product is CASSQAVSELSSNQPQHF.

The genes are TRBV4-1 and TRBJ2-3, with 8 bases lining up with TRBD2. CDR1 is MGHRA and CDR2 is YSYEKL in the germline V gene. V lost 4 bases to trimming and J lost 0 bases; unmatched junction nucleotides: 9. The CDR3 contains 17 residues. CDR3 DNA: TGCGCCAGCAGCCGCTATACACTAGCGGCTAGCACAGATACGCAGTATTTT. The encoded protein is CASSRYTLAASTDTQYF.

The chain is built from TRBV19 and TRBJ1-5; tentatively, D is TRBD1 (5 bases). This CDR3 has 15 residues. Germline V gene lookup returns CDR1 LNHDA and CDR2 SQIVND (reference sequence). V lost 3 bases and J lost 0, with 9 bases in between. The CDR3 here is CASSMGQNSNQPQHF. The CDR3 region has the DNA TGTGCCAGTAGTATGGGGCAGAATAGCAATCAGCCCCAGCATTTT.

This clone was seen a single time. The J gene is TRBJ2-7, the V gene TRBV29-1, with TRBD2 identical over 11 bases. The J segment lost 2 bases and the V segment lost 7 bases, leaving 10 bases of the junction unmatched. The CDR3 runs to 15 residues. The V gene's germline CDR1 is SQVTM and CDR2 ANQGSEA. The CDR3 DNA reads as TGCAGCGCCCTCAAACTAGCGGGGGCCGCCTACGAGCAGTACTTC. Translating gives CSALKLAGAAYEQYF.

This clone was observed a single time. The chain combines TRBV14 with TRBJ2-7, with D possibly TRBD1 on 6 matching bases. The V gene lost 1 base and the J gene lost 7 bases, with 20 bases spanning the gap. The CDR3 consists of 16 residues. The germline V gene has CDR1 SGHDN and CDR2 FVKESK. The CDR3 coding sequence is TGTGCCAGCAGCCAAGGACGAGGACAGCCCTTAGGGGAGCAGTACGTC. Its translation is CASSQGRGQPLGEQYV.

This chain joins TRBV27 and TRBJ2-1, with D hard to call. V lost 6 bases and J 0 bases, leaving 12 bases between the germline ends. CDR1 and CDR2 from the germline V gene are MNHEY and SMNVEV (reference sequence). This CDR3 region has 15 residues. CDR3 amino acids: CASRPSAPSYNEQFF. CDR3 nucleotide sequence: TGTGCCAGCAGACCTTCAGCGCCCTCCTACAATGAGCAGTTCTTC.

The DNA of the CDR3 is TGTGCCTGGAATAAATTAAGCGGGATCAATGAGCAGTTCTTC. This codes for CAWNKLSGINEQFF. The chain has TRBV30 and TRBJ2-1; 7 bases line up with TRBD2. V was clipped by 4 bases and J by 6 bases; unmatched bases: 9. CDR1 and CDR2 (germline): GTSNPN, SVGIG (reference sequence). The CDR3 is made up of 14 amino acids.

This chain joins TRBV19 and TRBJ1-2; 8 bases match TRBD1. Per germline, CDR1 LNHDA and CDR2 SQIVND (reference sequence). The CDR3 contains 14 residues. V was pared by 4 bases and J by 4 bases, with 5 bases of the junction left unmatched. The CDR3: CASSSRDRSYGYTF. CDR3 bases: TGTGCCAGTAGTAGCCGGGACAGGTCCTATGGCTACACCTTC. Drawing the rest from reference TRBV19 and TRBJ1-2, the complete variable domain is DGGITQSPKYLFRKEGQNVTLSCEQNLNHDAMYWYRQDPGQGLRLIYYSQIVNDFQKGDIAEGYSVSREKKESFPLTVTSAQKNPTAFYLCASSSRDRSYGYTFGSGTRLTVV.

The chain recombines TRBV27 with TRBJ1-2, with D perhaps matching TRBD1 (6 bases). Between the trimmed V and J ends, which lost 5 bases and 4 bases, there was a span of 20 bases. The CDR3 spans 16 residues. Germline-derived CDR1 and CDR2 are MNHEY and SMNVEV (reference sequence). The CDR3 nucleotides read TGTGCCAGCAGTATAACACAGGGTATCCCACCCTATGGCTACACCTTC. It translates to CASSITQGIPPYGYTF.

This chain uses TRBV7-9 with TRBJ1-2; D is uncertain. V lost 2 bases and J lost 5, with 15 bases in between. The germline CDR1 and CDR2 sequences are SEHNR and FQNEAQ (reference sequence). The CDR3 loop spans 15 amino acids. CDR3 loop: CASSLRRSGLYGYTF. DNA of the CDR3: TGTGCCAGCAGCTTACGGCGTTCCGGGTTATATGGCTACACCTTC.

This clone has ten or more counts. The chain couples TRBV10-3 to TRBJ2-2; 16 bases agree with TRBD2. Germline V gives CDR1 ENHRY, CDR2 SYGVKD. The CDR3 runs to 16 residues. Trimming cost V 11 bases and J 6 bases; bases outside gene matches: 9. CDR3 in DNA: TGTGCCTCCAAGGGGACTAGCGGGAGGGGTTCCGGGGAGCTGTTTTTT. Its protein is CASKGTSGRGSGELFF.

This clone was picked up one time. The rearrangement joins TRBV7-2 to TRBJ2-2; D is possibly TRBD1 (5 bases). The CDR3 loop spans 18 amino acids. Deletions cut 4 bases from V and 6 bases from J, with 24 bases between. From germline, CDR1 is SGHTA and CDR2 FQGNSA. CDR3 in amino acids: CASSSGPWSGLWAGELFF. CDR3 bases: TGTGCCAGCAGCTCGGGTCCTTGGTCAGGGCTATGGGCCGGGGAGCTGTTTTTT.